This T cell receptor beta chain was observed in a study of T cell changes during pregnancy in multiple sclerosis (dated by TCRdb to the late 2010s). In terms of the full investigation: In women with multiple sclerosis, the researchers looked at how the T cell repertoire shifted as pregnancy progressed.

The CDR3 has 12 amino acids, counting the end cysteine and phenylalanine. The retained sequence is limited to the CDR3, 36 bases, with the frame set at the first base. V loses 10 bases, J loses 3 bases, and the germline ends lie 12 bases apart. For CDR1 and CDR2, the germline V gene lists SGHTA and FQGNSA. Libraries were prepared through the immunoSEQ multiplex PCR assay. TCRdb mirrors the immuneACCESS table, restricted to in-frame sequences. Some clones are absent from its copies; in checked studies, under half trace to an unresolved V gene, and the reason for the others is unknown. The sample profile shows about 59,000 clones; just over 90% of them were found once. The ten largest clonotypes hold roughly 0.35% of the sample. With respect to this clone: Its antigen remains undetermined. No qualities accompany the bases; no much larger clone lies one base away.

This sequence was found in a female donor with multiple sclerosis, enrolled in a pregnancy study. Material: CD4+ T cells from peripheral blood mononuclear cells, obtained before pregnancy. The sequence is built from TRBV7-2 and TRBJ1-2; D gene: possibly TRBD1, on 5 matching bases. The CDR3 corresponds to CATGQLDYGYTF. Read as DNA, the sequence is TGTGCCACCGGACAATTAGACTATGGCTACACCTTC.